This TCR beta chain is drawn from a study of breast tumors, draining lymph nodes, adjacent tissues. Regarding this clonotype: The antigen is unknown.

Whole-study findings and limits: Most tumor T cells seemingly derive from lymph node, then expand in tumor. Tumor T cell lymph node origin was a supported hypothesis, not proven. Compared with lymph nodes, tumors were less diverse; compared with nontumor tissue, more.

V dropped 4 bases and J dropped 4 bases, with 16 bases sitting between them. The CDR3 length is 15 residues. Germline-derived CDR1 and CDR2 are SGHAT and FQNNGV. TCRdb analysed the multiplex PCR reads with MiXCR anew, one entry per CDR3 protein. This table holds about 19,000 distinct CDR3 sequences, 43% found once. The clonotype comes from a female donor with breast cancer. Some clones in this sample may be carry-over from other donors' samples. The V call is TRBV11-2, the J call TRBJ2-5; D may be TRBD1 (6 bases). Sequencing was carried out using breast tumor tissue. The CDR3 spells CASSSELGALETQYF. As DNA, the CDR3 is TGTGCCAGCAGCTCCGAGCTGGGGGCATTAGAGACCCAGTACTTC.